The 13 T cell receptor beta chains below were found in one sample sequenced in a study of OX40 agonist ivuxolimab in advanced cancers. Using immunoSEQ multiplex PCR, the repertoire was profiled, and TCRdb retains in-frame clones only, with some absent. The table lists tens of thousands of clones, 70% to 90% of them singletons. The input for sequencing was CD4+ or CD8+ T cells sorted from blood, taken in a trial of the OX40 agonist ivuxolimab. The receptors derive from an adult with an advanced solid tumor such as melanoma, head and neck, liver or kidney cancer.

This clone was counted only a few times. The chain joins TRBV7-6 to TRBJ2-7; D is undetermined. Trimming cost V 1 base and J 3 bases, with 7 bases left between them. This CDR3 is built from 13 residues. Germline V gene sequence: CDR1 SGHVS, CDR2 FNYEAQ. This chain's CDR3 is CASSLGMGYEQYF. The CDR3 nucleotides are TGTGCCAGCAGCTTAGGCATGGGCTACGAGCAGTACTTC.

The chain recombines TRBV5-6 with TRBJ2-3, with TRBD1 matching 9 bases. CDR1 is SGHDT, CDR2 YYEEEE, per germline. Trimming cost V 10 bases and J 4 bases; bases outside gene matches: 7. The CDR3 contains 13 residues. The CDR3 DNA reads as TGTGCCTCCTACAGGGGGCAGGCAGATACGCAGTATTTT. As protein: CASYRGQADTQYF.

The chain couples TRBV19 to TRBJ2-2; tentatively, D is TRBD2 (6 bases). The CDR3 loop spans 16 amino acids. Germline lookup yields CDR1 LNHDA and CDR2 SQIVND (reference sequence). V lost 3 bases and J 0 bases, leaving 11 bases between the germline ends. CDR3 amino acids: CASSIGGTSNTGELFF. Written as DNA, the CDR3 is TGTGCCAGTAGTATTGGGGGGACCTCGAACACCGGGGAGCTGTTTTTT.

This rearrangement joins TRBV27 to TRBJ1-2; tentative D call: TRBD1 (5 bases). Germline CDR1 MNHEY, CDR2 SMNVEV (reference sequence). The CDR3 spans 13 residues. V lost 6 bases, J lost 6 bases, and 14 bases lay in between. CDR3 bases: TGTGCCAGCAGCTTGATTGGGGGTGATGGCTACACCTTC. Translating gives CASSLIGGDGYTF.

The chain combines TRBV27 with TRBJ1-1, with 8 nucleotides matching TRBD1. Germline CDR1 is MNHEY and CDR2 is SMNVEV (reference sequence). Germline trimming cut 2 bases from V and 6 bases from J; bases unmatched to any gene: 2. CDR3 length equals 13 residues. The CDR3 loop reads CASSLAGGSEAFF. CDR3 sequence (DNA): TGTGCCAGCAGTTTAGCAGGGGGCTCTGAAGCTTTCTTT.

This chain links TRBV6-4 with TRBJ1-1; 7 nucleotides agree with TRBD1. CDR1 is MRHNA and CDR2 is SNTAGT in the germline V gene. The CDR3 length is 17 residues. J gave up 6 bases and V 2 bases, and 15 bases lay outside the gene matches. The CDR3 loop reads CASSDPTSQGPGPEAFF. The CDR3 nucleotides are TGTGCCAGCAGTGACCCGACTTCACAGGGGCCGGGACCTGAAGCTTTCTTT.

The genes are TRBV10-1 and TRBJ1-1; maybe TRBD1 (6 bases). CDR3 length: 13 residues. Trimming removed 8 bases at V and 0 bases at J, with 10 bases between. Germline values: CDR1 WNHNN, CDR2 SYGVQD (reference sequence). CDR3 sequence: CASRGTLNTEAFF. The CDR3 DNA sequence: TGCGCCAGCCGAGGGACACTGAACACTGAAGCTTTCTTT.

The V and J genes are TRBV6-4 and TRBJ2-1; the match to TRBD1 covers 11 bases. The CDR3 contains 13 residues. CDR1 is MRHNA and CDR2 is SNTAGT in the germline V gene. The trim removed 11 bases at V and 4 bases at J, leaving 4 bases unmatched. The CDR3 reads CAGDRGKYNEQFF. The DNA of the CDR3 is TGTGCCGGGGACAGGGGGAAATACAATGAGCAGTTCTTC.

The gene calls are TRBV6-6 and TRBJ1-2; perhaps TRBD1 as D (5 bases). This CDR3 is built from 13 residues. Germline V gene lookup returns CDR1 MNHNY and CDR2 SVGAGI (reference sequence). Trimming removed 6 bases from V and 1 base from J, with 9 bases in between. The CDR3 region has the DNA TGTGCCAGCAGCAATCAGGGTAACTATGGCTACACCTTC. It codes for CASSNQGNYGYTF.

The rearrangement uses TRBV28 and TRBJ2-2; TRBD2 matches at 9 bases. Germline CDR1 is MDHEN and CDR2 is SYDVKM. This CDR3 has 14 amino acids. The junction had 3 bases not matched to a gene; V was cut back by 5 bases and J by 5 bases. CDR3 nucleotides: TGTGCCAGCAGTCCAGGACTAGCGACCGGGGAGCTGTTTTTT. Translation gives CASSPGLATGELFF.

The gene calls are TRBV4-3 and TRBJ2-5; no firm D call. The CDR3 loop spans 15 amino acids. Germline CDR1 is LGHNA and CDR2 is YSLEER. V was pared by 0 bases and J by 7 bases, with 15 bases between. CDR3 amino acids: CASSQDRTLRGTQYF. CDR3 coding DNA: TGCGCCAGCAGCCAAGATAGGACGCTGAGAGGGACCCAGTACTTC.

V gene TRBV12-2 combines with J gene TRBJ2-3; TRBD2 was called by the table and not checked on the DNA. TRBV12-2 is marked as a pseudogene. This CDR3 region has 17 residues. The CDR3 coding sequence is TGTGCAAGTCGCGCGGCCGGGGCGGGAGAGAGGACAGATACGCAGTATTTT. Its protein product is CASRAAGAGERTDTQYF.

CDR3 nucleotide sequence: TGCGCCAGCAGCCAAGCTGGGGTAGGGAGCACCGGGGAGCTGTTTTTT. The encoded protein is CASSQAGVGSTGELFF. The chain couples TRBV4-3 to TRBJ2-2, with D perhaps matching TRBD2 (5 bases). This CDR3 has 16 residues. The ends were cut back, 1 base at V and 4 bases at J, with 13 bases in the middle. Germline V gene data show CDR1 as LGHNA and CDR2 as YSLEER.